Each of the 10 T cell receptor beta chains below was sequenced from the same sample in a study of cytomegalovirus exposure and HLA in healthy donors. The protocol was immunoSEQ multiplex PCR, while the TCRdb copy is restricted to in-frame clones and leaves out a portion. This sample yields some 170,000 clones, of which approximately 80% are seen a single time; around 2% belongs to the top ten. Sequencing used PBMCs. These receptors were collected from a man younger than 40 in good health and CMV-seropositive.

The chain combines TRBV7-9 with TRBJ2-3, with D tentatively TRBD2 (6 bases). This CDR3 is 17 amino acids long. V lost 3 bases and J lost 1, with 17 bases in between. Germline assignment: CDR1 SEHNR and CDR2 FQNEAQ (reference sequence). CDR3 loop: CASSLTHGGGRTDTQYF. DNA for the CDR3: TGTGCCAGCAGCTTGACACACGGGGGTGGACGCACAGATACGCAGTATTTT. Looking up the rest from reference TRBV7-9 and TRBJ2-3 gives the full variable domain: DTGVSQNPRHKITKRGQNVTFRCDPISEHNRLYWYRQTLGQGPEFLTYFQNEAQLEKSRLLSDRFSAERPKGSFSTLEIQRTEQGDSAMYLCASSLTHGGGRTDTQYFGPGTRLTVL.

The V call is TRBV7-9, the J call TRBJ2-2; maybe TRBD1 (7 bases). CDR1 and CDR2 (germline): SEHNR, FQNEAQ (reference sequence). V lost 1 base and J lost 5, with 11 bases in between. The CDR3 runs 15 residues. CDR3: CASSLVQGRTGELFF. The CDR3 nucleotides are TGTGCCAGCAGCTTAGTACAGGGGAGGACCGGGGAGCTGTTTTTT. Using reference TRBV7-9 and TRBJ2-2 for the parts outside the CDR3, the full variable domain is DTGVSQNPRHKITKRGQNVTFRCDPISEHNRLYWYRQTLGQGPEFLTYFQNEAQLEKSRLLSDRFSAERPKGSFSTLEIQRTEQGDSAMYLCASSLVQGRTGELFFGEGSRLTVL.

The J gene is TRBJ2-2, the V gene TRBV9; weak D call: TRBD2 (5 bases). The CDR3 is 16 amino acids. The V end was cut by 2 bases, the J end by 4 bases, with 15 bases between. The germline V gene has CDR1 SGDLS and CDR2 YYNGEE. The CDR3 region is CASSVGGLRVTGELFF. CDR3 sequence (DNA): TGTGCCAGCAGCGTTGGCGGGCTAAGAGTCACCGGGGAGCTGTTTTTT.

This clone was seen only a few times. Written as DNA, the CDR3 is TGCGCCAGCAGCCCCCAGGGGGGAACAAGCGGCTACACCTTC. It is translated as CASSPQGGTSGYTF. The V call is TRBV5-1, the J call TRBJ1-2; TRBD1 aligns across 7 bases. Germline CDR1 SGHRS, CDR2 YFSETQ. Trimming cost V 4 bases and J 8 bases; bases outside gene matches: 11. The CDR3 loop spans 14 amino acids.

This chain's CDR3 is CASSPDSPEGYTF. In DNA form, the CDR3 reads TGTGCCAGCAGCCCGGACAGTCCCGAGGGCTACACCTTC. The chain couples TRBV7-2 to TRBJ1-2, with D possibly being TRBD1 (6 bases). The CDR3 sequence is 13 residues long. Deletions cut 5 bases from V and 8 bases from J, with 15 bases between. Per germline, CDR1 SGHTA and CDR2 FQGNSA.

The chain uses TRBV7-9 and TRBJ2-7; TRBD2 matches 9 bases. The CDR3 has 16 amino acids. The germline V gene has CDR1 SEHNR and CDR2 FQNEAQ (reference sequence). V trimming: 1 base; J trimming: 4 bases; junction bases outside the gene matches: 8. The CDR3 is CASSLEAVRGGYEQYF. The CDR3 nucleotides are TGTGCCAGCAGCTTAGAGGCTGTGCGGGGGGGGTACGAGCAGTACTTC.

This clone was detected once. V is TRBV7-6 and J is TRBJ1-5; no clear D gene. CDR3 size: 13 residues. The germline CDR1 and CDR2 sequences are SGHVS and FNYEAQ. V lost 5 bases and J 4 bases, leaving 9 bases between the germline ends. The CDR3 loop is CASSPRGNQPQHF. CDR3 in DNA: TGTGCCAGCAGCCCCCGGGGTAATCAGCCCCAGCATTTT.

This rearrangement joins TRBV18 to TRBJ2-5; TRBD2 might be the D (7 bases). This CDR3 is built from 16 residues. Germline CDR1 and CDR2: KGHSH and LQKENI. Between the trimmed V and J ends, which lost 5 bases and 2 bases, there was a span of 18 bases. The CDR3 reads CASSTTGGGEQETQYF. CDR3 in DNA: TGTGCCAGCTCAACGACAGGAGGGGGGGAACAAGAGACCCAGTACTTC.

This chain connects TRBV6-5 to TRBJ2-2; D possibly corresponds to TRBD2 (6 bases). Germline assignment: CDR1 MNHEY and CDR2 SVGAGI. The CDR3 spans 14 residues. V lost 6 bases and J lost 5, with 13 bases in between. CDR3 bases: TGTGCCAGCAGGAGGACTACCGTAACCGGGGAGCTGTTTTTT. Translating it yields CASRRTTVTGELFF.

This chain joins TRBV28 and TRBJ1-6; D gene ambiguous. Germline values: CDR1 MDHEN, CDR2 SYDVKM. V was shortened by 5 bases and J by 5 bases, with 13 bases between the two germline ends. The CDR3 sequence is 15 residues long. For the CDR3, the DNA is TGTGCCAGCAGTGGACGGGGTTCCCATAATTCACCCCTCCACTTT. It codes for CASSGRGSHNSPLHF.